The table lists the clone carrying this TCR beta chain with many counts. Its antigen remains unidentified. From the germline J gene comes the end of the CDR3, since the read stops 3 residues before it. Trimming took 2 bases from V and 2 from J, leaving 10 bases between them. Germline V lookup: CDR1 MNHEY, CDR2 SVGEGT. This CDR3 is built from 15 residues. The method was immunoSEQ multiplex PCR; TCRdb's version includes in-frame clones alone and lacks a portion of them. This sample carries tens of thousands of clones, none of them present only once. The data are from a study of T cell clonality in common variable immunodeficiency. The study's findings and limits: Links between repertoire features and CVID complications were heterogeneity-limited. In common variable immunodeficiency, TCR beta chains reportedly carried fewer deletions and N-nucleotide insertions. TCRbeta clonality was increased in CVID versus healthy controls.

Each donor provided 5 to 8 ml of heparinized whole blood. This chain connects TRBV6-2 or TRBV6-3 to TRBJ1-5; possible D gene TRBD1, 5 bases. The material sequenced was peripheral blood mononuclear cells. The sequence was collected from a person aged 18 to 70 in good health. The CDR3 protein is CASSYGGDGNQPQHF. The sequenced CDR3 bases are TGTGCCAGCAGTTACGGGGGGGATGGCAATCAGCCC.